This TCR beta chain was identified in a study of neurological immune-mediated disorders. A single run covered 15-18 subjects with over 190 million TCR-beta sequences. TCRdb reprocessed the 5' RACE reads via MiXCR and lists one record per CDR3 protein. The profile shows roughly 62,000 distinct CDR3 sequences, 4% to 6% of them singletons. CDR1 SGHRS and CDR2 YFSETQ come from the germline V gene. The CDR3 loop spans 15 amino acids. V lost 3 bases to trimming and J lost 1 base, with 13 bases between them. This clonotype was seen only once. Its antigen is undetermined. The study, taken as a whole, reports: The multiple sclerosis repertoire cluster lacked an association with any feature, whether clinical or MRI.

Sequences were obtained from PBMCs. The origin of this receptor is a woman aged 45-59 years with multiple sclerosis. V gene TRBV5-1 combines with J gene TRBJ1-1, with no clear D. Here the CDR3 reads CASSSMGKGNTEAFF. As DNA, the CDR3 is TGCGCCAGCAGCTCCATGGGGAAGGGGAACACTGAAGCTTTCTTT.